This T cell receptor beta chain was sequenced for a study of blood T cell repertoires in COVID-19. From germline, CDR1 is LGHNA and CDR2 YSLEER. The CDR3 is 13 residues long. Trimming cost V 0 bases and J 6 bases, with 9 bases left between them. Authors' methods: By means of reference gene primer amplification, nucleated cell counts were estimated. Repertoires were generated with immunoSEQ multiplex PCR, while TCRdb's copy carries only in-frame clones and drops some. The DNA gave D and trimming, while V, J and clone size come from that table. The sample has fewer than 250,000 clones; around 82% are singletons.

The chain combines TRBV4-3 with TRBJ2-7, with D possibly TRBD2 on 6 matching bases. The clonotype comes from a middle-aged man with active or convalescent COVID-19. Input material: peripheral blood. CDR3 sequence: CASSQDLAAEQYF. The DNA for the CDR3 is TGCGCCAGCAGCCAAGATTTAGCGGCCGAGCAGTACTTC.